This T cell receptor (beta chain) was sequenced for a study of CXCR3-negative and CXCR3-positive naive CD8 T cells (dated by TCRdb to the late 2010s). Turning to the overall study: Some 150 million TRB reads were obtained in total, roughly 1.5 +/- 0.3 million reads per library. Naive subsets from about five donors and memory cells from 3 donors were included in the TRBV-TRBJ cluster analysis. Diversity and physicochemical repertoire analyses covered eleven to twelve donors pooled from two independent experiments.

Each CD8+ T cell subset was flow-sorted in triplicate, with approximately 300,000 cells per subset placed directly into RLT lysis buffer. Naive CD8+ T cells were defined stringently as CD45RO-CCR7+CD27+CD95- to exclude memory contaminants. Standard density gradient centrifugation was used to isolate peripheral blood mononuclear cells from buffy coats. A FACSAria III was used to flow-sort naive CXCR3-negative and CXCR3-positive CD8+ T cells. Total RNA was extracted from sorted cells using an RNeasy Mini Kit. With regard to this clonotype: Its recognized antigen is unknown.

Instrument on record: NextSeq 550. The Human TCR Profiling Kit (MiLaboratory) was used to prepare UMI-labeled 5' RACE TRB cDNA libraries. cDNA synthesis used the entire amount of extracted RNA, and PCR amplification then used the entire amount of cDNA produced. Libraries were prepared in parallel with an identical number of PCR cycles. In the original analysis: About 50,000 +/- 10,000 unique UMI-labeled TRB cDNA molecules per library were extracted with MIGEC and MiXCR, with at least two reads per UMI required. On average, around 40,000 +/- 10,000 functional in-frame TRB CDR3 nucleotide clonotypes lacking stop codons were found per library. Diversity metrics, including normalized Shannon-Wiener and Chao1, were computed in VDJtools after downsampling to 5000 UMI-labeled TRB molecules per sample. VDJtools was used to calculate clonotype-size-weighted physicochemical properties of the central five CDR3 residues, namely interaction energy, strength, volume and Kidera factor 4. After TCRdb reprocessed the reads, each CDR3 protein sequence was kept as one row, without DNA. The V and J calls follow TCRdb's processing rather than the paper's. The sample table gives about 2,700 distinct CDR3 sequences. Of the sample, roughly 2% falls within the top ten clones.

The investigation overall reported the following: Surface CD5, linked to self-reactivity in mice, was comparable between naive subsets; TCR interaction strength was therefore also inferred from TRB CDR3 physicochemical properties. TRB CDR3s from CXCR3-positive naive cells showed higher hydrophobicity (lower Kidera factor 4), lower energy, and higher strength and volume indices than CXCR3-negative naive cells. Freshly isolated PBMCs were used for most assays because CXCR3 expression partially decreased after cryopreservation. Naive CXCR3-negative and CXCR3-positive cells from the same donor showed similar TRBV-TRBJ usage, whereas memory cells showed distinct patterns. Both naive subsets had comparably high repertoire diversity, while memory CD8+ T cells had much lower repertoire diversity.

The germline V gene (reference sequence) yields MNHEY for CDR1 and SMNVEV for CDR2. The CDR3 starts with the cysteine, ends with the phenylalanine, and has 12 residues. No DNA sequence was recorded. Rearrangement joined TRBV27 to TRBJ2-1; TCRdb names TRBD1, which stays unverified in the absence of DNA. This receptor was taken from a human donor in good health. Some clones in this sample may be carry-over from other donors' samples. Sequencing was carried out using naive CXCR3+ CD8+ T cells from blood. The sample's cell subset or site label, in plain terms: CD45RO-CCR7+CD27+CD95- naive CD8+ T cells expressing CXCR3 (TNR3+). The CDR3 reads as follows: CASSLQGAEQFF.